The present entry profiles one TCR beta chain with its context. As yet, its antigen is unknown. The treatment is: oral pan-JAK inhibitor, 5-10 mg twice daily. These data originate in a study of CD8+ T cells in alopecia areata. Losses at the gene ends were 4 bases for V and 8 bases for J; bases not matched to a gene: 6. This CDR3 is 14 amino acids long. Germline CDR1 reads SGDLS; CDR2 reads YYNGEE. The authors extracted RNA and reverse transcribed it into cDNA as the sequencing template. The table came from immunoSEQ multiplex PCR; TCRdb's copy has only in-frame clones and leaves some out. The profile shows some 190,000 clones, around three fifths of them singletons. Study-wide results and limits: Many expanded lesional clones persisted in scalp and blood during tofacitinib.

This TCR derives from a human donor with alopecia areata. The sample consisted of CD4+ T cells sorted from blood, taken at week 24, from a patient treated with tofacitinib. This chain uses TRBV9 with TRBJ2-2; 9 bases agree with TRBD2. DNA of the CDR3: TGTGCCAGCAGCCTGCTCACTAGCGGGGGGGAGCTGTTTTTT. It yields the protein CASSLLTSGGELFF.